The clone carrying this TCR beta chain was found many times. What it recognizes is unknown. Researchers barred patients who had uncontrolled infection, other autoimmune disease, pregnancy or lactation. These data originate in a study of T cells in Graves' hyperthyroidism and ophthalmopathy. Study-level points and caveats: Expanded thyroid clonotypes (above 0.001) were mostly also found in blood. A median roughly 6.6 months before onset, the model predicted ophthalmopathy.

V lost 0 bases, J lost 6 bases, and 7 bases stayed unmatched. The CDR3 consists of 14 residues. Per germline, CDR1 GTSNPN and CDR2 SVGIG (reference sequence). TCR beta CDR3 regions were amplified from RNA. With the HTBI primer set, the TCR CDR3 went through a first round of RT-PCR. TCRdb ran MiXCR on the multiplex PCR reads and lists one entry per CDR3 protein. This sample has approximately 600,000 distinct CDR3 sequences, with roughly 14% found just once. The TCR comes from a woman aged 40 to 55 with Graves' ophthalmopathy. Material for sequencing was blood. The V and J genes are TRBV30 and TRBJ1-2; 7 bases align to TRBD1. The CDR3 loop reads CAWSVPPGGDGYTF. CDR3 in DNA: TGTGCCTGGAGTGTACCCCCAGGGGGGGATGGCTACACCTTC.